This record looks at one T cell receptor beta chain sequence and its context. This clonotype was counted between two and nine times. This receptor's antigen is unknown. Base qualities were left out, and no much larger clone turns up one base away. This sample is drawn from a study of blood T cells in healthy people across ages (dated by TCRdb to between 2014 and 2017). General notes on the study: In model experiments, template switching captured roughly one uniquely barcoded TCR beta cDNA molecule for every two T cells. Donors of different ages were randomly distributed across sequencing lanes to avoid experimental bias. Age-related changes in TCR beta repertoire diversity were measured in the study by deep sequencing normalized with unique cDNA molecular identifiers. Donors were grouped into four age groups: young (average approximately 16 years), middle-aged (39), aged (about 60) and long-lived (approximately 75). Using the same blood draw, the study looked at two additional independent replicas of 1 million unique cDNA reads for two donors, one aged 18 to 30 and the other aged 80 or older. The full study reports these points: Because profiling used bulk unsorted PBMCs, naive and antigen-experienced compartments could not be compared conclusively. Observed TCR beta diversity correlated strongly with the percentage of naive T cells measured by flow cytometry. Donor CMV infection status was unknown, potentially confounding age-related changes in expanded clonotypes. Estimates of total diversity based on one million sequenced T cells were considered lower bounds and underestimates. Observed TCR beta diversity per million T cells fell roughly linearly with age, and a significant reduction was already apparent by age roughly 40. The long-lived group showed more naive CD4+ T cells, fewer expanded clones and increased TCR diversity than the aged group, suggesting age selection.

V is pared back by 0 bases and J by 6 bases, with 7 bases lying between the germline termini. CDR1 and CDR2 (SGDLS, YYNGEE) derive from the germline V gene. The CDR3 covers 14 residues, taking in both the cysteine and the phenylalanine. Just the 42-base CDR3 DNA is kept, in frame starting at base 1. Receptor libraries were prepared by 5' RACE. Sequencing relied on an Illumina HiSeq 2500. A second PCR of about 6 to 11 cycles was performed with a sample-barcoded 5' primer and a J-beta primer mix. Each TCR beta cDNA molecule received a unique molecular identifier from a template-switch 5' adaptor carrying 12 random nucleotides. Each sample yielded at least 2.5 million CDR3-containing paired-end reads. All of the RNA was converted into first-strand cDNA using the Mint cDNA synthesis kit, with a TRBC-specific oligonucleotide serving as the primer. Following uracil-DNA glycosylase treatment, all cDNA underwent a first 18-cycle PCR with the universal primers M1SS and BC2_uni_R. From the authors' description of their analysis: For normalization, 1 million high-quality reads, each with a distinct molecular identifier, were randomly selected from each sample. Instead of being binned into consensus sequences, reads with shared molecular identifiers were discarded. MiTCR, with a Q25 quality threshold and the strictest error-elimination algorithm, was used for CDR3 identification, clonotype clustering and error correction. A nonparametric unseen species model with Euler transformation was used to estimate a lower bound on total TCR beta diversity. Starting from the raw public reads, TCRdb applied fastp trimming at Q25, assembled clones with MiXCR and retained in-frame beta chains. Merged by CDR3 protein, the rows form single entries marked with the most common genes and DNA. The authors' filters were not applied to this entry. The sample table shows 1.5 million to 2 million distinct CDR3 sequences, and approximately 30% are seen once. About 8% of the sample lies in the top ten.

Donors were a few dozen systemically healthy Caucasian individuals from Russia aged about 6 to 100 years. Each donor gave ten milliliters of peripheral blood, drawn into EDTA-treated Vacutainer tubes. PBMCs were isolated by Ficoll-Paque density-gradient centrifugation, with at least 6 million obtained per sample. Trizol reagent was used to extract total RNA from the PBMCs, yielding at least 6 micrograms per sample. Naive CD45RAhigh/CD27high T cell percentages were measured by flow cytometry on a PBMC aliquot from every donor. The rearrangement combines TRBV9 with TRBJ1-6; the D segment cannot be called with confidence. The sample was blood. This clonotype originated in a woman aged 25-40 years in good health. The DNA sequence is TGTGCCAGCAGCGTAGAGGGCTTTAATTCACCCCTCCACTTT. Its amino acids are CASSVEGFNSPLHF.